Included here is one TCR beta chain sequence, with context. The sample comes from a study of blood T cell repertoires in COVID-19. Only in-frame clones appear in the TCRdb table, and some are missing; sequencing was by immunoSEQ multiplex PCR. This table has roughly 150,000 clones, 84% appearing once. With 6 bases removed from V and 2 bases from J, the gap between germline ends came to 13 bases. The CDR3 length is 14 residues. CDR1 and CDR2 (germline): SGHTA, FQGNSA. The V gene is TRBV7-2, the J gene TRBJ1-2, with D perhaps TRBD1 (5 bases). The sequencing input was peripheral blood. The sequence was collected from a woman of 80 years or more with acute or convalescent COVID-19. The CDR3 is CASRSGFTNYGYTF. CDR3 coding DNA: TGTGCCAGCAGATCAGGGTTTACGAACTATGGCTACACCTTC.